This T cell receptor (beta chain) was captured by sequencing in a study of CD8+CD57+ T cells in acquired aplastic anemia. Overall study: CD4+ and CD8+ cells, once sorted, gave DNA averaging roughly 3.4 ug.

All patients picked for sequencing had shown, by flow cytometry, an expansion of CD8+CD57+ cells. Blood sampling was performed on the patients, and none of them had received therapy by then. Genomic DNA templated the TCR beta VDJ and CDR3 profiling. One entry per CDR3 protein, called by TCRdb with MiXCR from the reads. In the table there are fewer than 200,000 distinct CDR3 sequences, approximately 48% of which are singletons. Germline-derived CDR1 and CDR2 are SGHDN and FVKESK. V lost 4 bases, J lost 0 bases, and 15 bases lay in between. The CDR3 is 17 amino acids. This clonotype was counted ten times or more.

The specimen was sorted CD4+, CD8+, or CD8+CD57+ T cells (not recorded which) from PBMCs. This rearrangement joins TRBV14 to TRBJ2-2; TRBD2 is a possible D gene (5 bases). The TCR sequence derives from a human donor with aplastic anemia. CDR3 nucleotides: TGTGCCAGCAGCCTGACCTGGGGAGCAACGAACACCGGGGAGCTGTTTTTT. Amino acids: CASSLTWGATNTGELFF.